This T cell receptor (beta chain) comes out of a study of OX40 agonist ivuxolimab in advanced cancers. Sequenced by immunoSEQ multiplex PCR; TCRdb stores in-frame clones only, minus some. The table has 12,000 or so clones, 85% to 90% seen once. Notes on this clone: Its target is unknown.

If patients had autoimmune disease history or systemic immunosuppression, they were excluded. Overall study findings and caveats: Blood T cells, both CD4+ and CD8+, expanded clonally by week 6 at 0.1 to 3.0 mg/kg. Normalized T-cell clonal expansion was also low in a subset of nonresponders.

The sequence derives from an adult with an advanced solid tumor such as melanoma, head and neck, liver or kidney cancer. Source: CD4+ or CD8+ T cells sorted from blood, taken in a trial of the OX40 agonist ivuxolimab.

The CDR3 nucleotides are TGTGCCAGCAGCCCGACGACAGGGGGCTACGAGCAGTACTTC. Amino acid sequence: CASSPTTGGYEQYF. The genes are TRBV9 and TRBJ2-7, with 9 nucleotides matching TRBD1. Unmatched junction bases numbered 5, after V lost 4 bases and J lost 3 bases. CDR3 length equals 14 residues. Germline V gives CDR1 SGDLS, CDR2 YYNGEE.